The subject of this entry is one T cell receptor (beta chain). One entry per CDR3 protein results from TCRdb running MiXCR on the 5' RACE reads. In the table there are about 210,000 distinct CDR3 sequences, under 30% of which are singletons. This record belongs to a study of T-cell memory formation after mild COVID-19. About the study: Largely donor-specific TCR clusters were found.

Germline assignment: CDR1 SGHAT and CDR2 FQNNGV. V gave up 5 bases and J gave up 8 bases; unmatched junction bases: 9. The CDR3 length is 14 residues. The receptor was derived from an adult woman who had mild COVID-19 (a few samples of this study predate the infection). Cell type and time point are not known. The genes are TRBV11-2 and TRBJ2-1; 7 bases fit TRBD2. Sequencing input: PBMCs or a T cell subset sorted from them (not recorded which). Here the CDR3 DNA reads TGTGCCAGCAGCCTCTGGACTAGTTCTGATGAGCAGTTCTTC. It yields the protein CASSLWTSSDEQFF.